This T cell receptor (beta chain) was sequenced for a study of tumor and adjacent non-tumor tissue in lung cancer. Study information: The patients, 10 or so men and 5 or 6 women, were roughly 30 to 80 with stage I to III disease. Each sample yielded 3.5 million to 4.5 million productive TCRbeta reads on average. Whole-study results and caveats: Compared with tumor, normal lung showed significantly lower TCR diversity.

No cell sorting was done before RNA was extracted from the tissue. The normal lung tissue was taken more than 3 cm from the tumor edge. The CDR3 is made up of 15 amino acids. Germline CDR1 reads MDHEN; CDR2 reads SYDVKM. This clonotype is a singleton in its sample. Its antigen is as yet unknown. This may be a read error, as it is one base from a much larger clone. Three rounds of nested PCR, following a modified ARM-PCR protocol, produced the TCRbeta library. TCRdb processed the multiplex PCR reads anew with MiXCR; each CDR3 protein has one entry. The data show fewer than 100,000 distinct CDR3 sequences, 75% to 85% seen once.

The clonotype originates from a woman aged 45 to 65 with non-small cell lung cancer. The sequenced material came from distant non-tumor lung tissue. The chain uses TRBV28 and TRBJ1-1; D is undetermined. The CDR3 protein is CANSLWSEGHTEAFF. The CDR3 DNA reads TGTGCCAACAGTTTATGGTCAGAAGGCCACACTGAAGCTTTCTTT.